This T cell receptor beta chain was retrieved from a study of Graves' ophthalmopathy and Graves' hyperthyroidism. General observations from the study: In separating ophthalmopathy from stable hyperthyroidism, a 13-signature model achieved about 90% sensitivity and approximately 80% specificity.

Enrolled hyperthyroidism patients had a new diagnosis, a duration under 2 months, and an age of 18 to 65. Amplification from RNA transcripts yielded the TCR beta CDR3 regions. First-round RT-PCR relied on HTBI primers, and a second-round multiplex PCR came next. TCRdb analysed the multiplex PCR reads with MiXCR anew, one entry per CDR3 protein. The data hold some 1.1 million distinct CDR3 sequences, with about two fifths observed a single time. CDR1 and CDR2 from the germline V gene are KGHDR and SFDVKD. The CDR3 has 16 amino acids. With 4 bases clipped from V and 2 bases from J, the junction kept 8 bases outside the gene matches. Comments on this clonotype: Its antigen is not identified.

The J gene is TRBJ2-7, the V gene TRBV24-1; 9 nucleotides agree with TRBD1. Sequenced input: peripheral blood or thyroid tissue (not recorded which). This clonotype was sampled from an adult man with Graves' hyperthyroidism. The CDR3 sequence is CATSDPGTGHTYEQYF. CDR3 DNA sequence: TGTGCCACCAGTGACCCCGGGACAGGGCACACCTACGAGCAGTACTTC.